One sample yielded the 21 T cell receptor beta chains listed below, sequenced in a study of blood T cell repertoires in COVID-19. This table comes from immunoSEQ multiplex PCR, and its TCRdb copy is limited to in-frame clones, with some not included. The data contain around 63,000 clones, approximately 90% of them singletons. The sequenced material came from peripheral blood. The receptors shown here come from a woman aged 55-70 years with COVID-19, enrolled during active disease.

The V gene is TRBV19, the J gene TRBJ1-2; the match to TRBD1 covers 7 bases. The CDR3 consists of 12 residues. The germline V gene has CDR1 LNHDA and CDR2 SQIVND (reference sequence). V dropped 4 bases and J dropped 8; count of bases not matched to a gene: 4. Here the CDR3 reads CASSKTGKGYTF. In nucleotides, the CDR3 is TGTGCCAGTAGTAAGACAGGGAAGGGCTACACCTTC.

The table lists this clone with a few counts. The chain uses TRBV6-1 and TRBJ2-7, with TRBD1 as a possible D gene (6 bases). This CDR3 contains 14 residues. Germline CDR1 reads MNHNS; CDR2 reads SASEGT. V shed 1 base and J shed 10 bases, with 17 bases lying between them. CDR3 region: CASSEGSSAQGQYF. The CDR3 DNA follows: TGTGCCAGCAGTGAAGGGAGCTCGGCACAGGGACAGTACTTC.

The V call is TRBV28, the J call TRBJ1-5; tentative D call: TRBD1 (6 bases). CDR1 and CDR2 from the germline V gene are MDHEN and SYDVKM. V was cut by 3 bases and J by 4 bases, with 16 bases left in between. The CDR3 length is 16 residues. The CDR3 region has the DNA TGTGCCAGCAGTTTCCGGGCGGGGGCCTTAAATCAGCCCCAGCATTTT. Translated, it gives CASSFRAGALNQPQHF.

This chain links TRBV28 with TRBJ1-2, with 9 nucleotides matching TRBD1. V shed 3 bases, J shed 5 bases, and the junction held 4 bases outside the gene matches. In germline, CDR1 is MDHEN, CDR2 SYDVKM. There are 14 residues in the CDR3. The CDR3, as DNA: TGTGCCAGCAGTTTCGGACAGGGGACTTATGGCTACACCTTC. Encoded protein: CASSFGQGTYGYTF.

The chain links TRBV11-2 to TRBJ1-1; D is ambiguous. CDR3 length: 12 residues. Germline CDR1 SGHAT, CDR2 FQNNGV. Deletions cut 6 bases from V and 4 bases from J, with 9 bases between. CDR3 amino acids: CASSQVSTEAFF. As DNA, the CDR3 is TGTGCCAGCAGTCAAGTGAGCACTGAAGCTTTCTTT.

This clone was detected only a few times. The chain employs TRBV3-1 (or the pseudogene TRBV3-2) and TRBJ1-6; D possibly corresponds to TRBD1 (6 bases). Trimming took off 1 base at V and 10 bases at J, with 11 bases between the two ends. The CDR3 extends over 14 amino acids. The V gene's germline CDR1 is LGHDT and CDR2 YNNKEL (reference sequence). CDR3 bases: TGTGCCAGCAGCCAAGTAGGGGGTCGGTCACCCCTCCACTTT. Its translation is CASSQVGGRSPLHF.

This chain links TRBV7-2 with TRBJ2-7, with TRBD2 matching 11 bases. CDR1 SGHTA and CDR2 FQGNSA come from the germline V gene. The CDR3 runs 15 residues. The ends lost 4 bases at V and 5 bases at J; junction bases unmatched: 7. CDR3 sequence (DNA): TGTGCCAGCAGCTCACCGGGACTAGCGGCCCACGAGCAGTACTTC. It translates to CASSSPGLAAHEQYF. Full variable domain (missing parts from reference TRBV7-2 and TRBJ2-7): GAGVSQSPSNKVTEKGKDVELRCDPISGHTALYWYRQSLGQGLEFLIYFQGNSAPDKSGLPSDRFSAERTGGSVSTLTIQRTQQEDSAVYLCASSSPGLAAHEQYFGPGTRLTVT.

V usage is TRBV3-1 (or the pseudogene TRBV3-2) and J usage is TRBJ2-7; 8 positions match TRBD2. The CDR3 is 14 amino acids. Losses at the gene ends were 1 base for V and 7 bases for J; bases not matched to a gene: 6. CDR1 LGHDT and CDR2 YNNKEL come from the germline V gene (reference sequence). The CDR3 region is CASSQVAGGGEQYF. Here the CDR3 DNA reads TGTGCCAGCAGCCAAGTTGCGGGAGGAGGAGAGCAGTACTTC.

J is TRBJ2-1 and V is TRBV6-5; 9 nucleotides agree with TRBD2. The germline V gene has CDR1 MNHEY and CDR2 SVGAGI. This CDR3 comprises 15 residues. Germline trimming cut 4 bases from V and 1 base from J; bases unmatched to any gene: 2. CDR3: CASSLAGASYNEQFF. The CDR3 DNA reads TGTGCCAGCAGTTTAGCGGGAGCTTCCTACAATGAGCAGTTCTTC.

Only one count was recorded for this clone. This chain connects TRBV11-3 to TRBJ2-7; 7 bases are shared with TRBD1. The CDR3 covers 15 residues. V lost 2 bases, J lost 0 bases, and 4 bases stayed unmatched. Looked up from germline, CDR1 is SGHNT and CDR2 is YENEEA. CDR3 amino acids: CASSLLGTDSYEQYF. The CDR3 region has the DNA TGTGCCAGCAGCTTACTCGGGACAGACTCCTACGAGCAGTACTTC.

The chain employs TRBV18 and TRBJ2-7; 11 bases agree with TRBD1. Germline CDR1 and CDR2: KGHSH and LQKENI. Trimming at V came to 2 bases and at J to 7 bases, leaving 7 bases not matched to a gene. CDR3 size: 15 residues. The CDR3: CASSPGQGAMQEQYF. The CDR3 DNA reads TGTGCCAGCTCACCAGGACAGGGGGCTATGCAAGAGCAGTACTTC.

This clone appeared a single time. The genes are TRBV11-2 and TRBJ1-4; TRBD1 aligns across 10 bases. With V trimmed by 1 base and J by 7 bases, 6 bases remained unmatched. Germline CDR1 and CDR2: SGHAT and FQNNGV. The CDR3 loop spans 16 amino acids. CDR3 loop: CASSLVTGGTVEKLFF. CDR3 sequence (DNA): TGTGCCAGCAGCTTAGTGACAGGGGGCACGGTTGAAAAACTGTTTTTT.

The rearrangement joins TRBV6-2 or TRBV6-3 to TRBJ1-2, with 8 positions matching TRBD1. Germline V gene sequence: CDR1 MNHEY, CDR2 SVGEGT. The trim removed 5 bases at V and 2 bases at J, leaving 7 bases unmatched. CDR3 length: 15 residues. The CDR3 spells CASSPGRGRNYGYTF. The DNA of the CDR3 is TGTGCCAGCAGTCCAGGCAGGGGGCGAAACTATGGCTACACCTTC.

The chain combines TRBV7-2 with TRBJ2-5; the match to TRBD2 covers 7 bases. Germline V gene sequence: CDR1 SGHTA, CDR2 FQGNSA. This CDR3 spans 15 amino acids. V was pared by 2 bases and J by 5 bases, with 8 bases of the junction left unmatched. The CDR3 sequence: CASSLTGGGLETQYF. The CDR3, as DNA: TGTGCCAGCAGCTTAACGGGAGGAGGGTTGGAGACCCAGTACTTC.

The V and J genes are TRBV9 and TRBJ1-1, with D possibly being TRBD1 (5 bases). CDR1 SGDLS and CDR2 YYNGEE come from the germline V gene. Trimming pared 3 bases from V and 3 bases from J, leaving 15 bases between. This CDR3 is 15 amino acids long. The CDR3 loop reads CASSEGQRWDTEAFF. CDR3 nucleotides: TGTGCCAGCAGCGAAGGACAACGCTGGGACACTGAAGCTTTCTTT.

The rearrangement links TRBV28 to TRBJ2-7; 9 nucleotides line up with TRBD1. Germline values: CDR1 MDHEN, CDR2 SYDVKM. The CDR3 is 12 residues long. Trimming at V came to 11 bases and at J to 4 bases, leaving 6 bases not matched to a gene. CDR3: CAHGTGLYEQYF. Here the CDR3 DNA reads TGTGCCCACGGGACAGGGCTATACGAGCAGTACTTC.

This clone was detected only a few times. The V and J genes are TRBV2 and TRBJ1-4, with D unresolved. The CDR3 is 16 amino acids. Germline V gives CDR1 SNHLY, CDR2 FYNNEI. The ends were cut back, 6 bases at V and 7 bases at J, with 21 bases in the middle. The CDR3 nucleotides are TGTGCCAGCAGGGCCTCCGGGATGGGATTAGGTGAAAAACTGTTTTTT. Protein sequence: CASRASGMGLGEKLFF.

The chain uses TRBV6-1 and TRBJ2-7, with TRBD2 identical over 7 bases. The V gene's germline CDR1 is MNHNS and CDR2 SASEGT. Unmatched junction bases numbered 17, after V lost 1 base and J lost 5 bases. The CDR3 has 18 amino acids. The CDR3 coding sequence is TGTGCCAGCAGTGAAGGGTGGGATGGCGCGGGAGCTTACGACGAGCAGTACTTC. Translated, it gives CASSEGWDGAGAYDEQYF.

The CDR3 here is CATSTGYRGGETQYF. The DNA for the CDR3 is TGTGCCACCAGCACTGGCTACAGGGGTGGGGAGACCCAGTACTTC. J is TRBJ2-5 and V is TRBV15; 7 bases align to TRBD1. The CDR3 runs to 15 residues. Per the germline V gene, CDR1 is LNHNV and CDR2 is YYDKDF (reference sequence). V lost 4 bases and J lost 5; bases outside the gene matches: 10.

The gene calls are TRBV19 and TRBJ1-2; D uncertain. V was cut by 2 bases and J by 8 bases, with 12 bases left in between. Germline V gene sequence: CDR1 LNHDA, CDR2 SQIVND (reference sequence). CDR3 length: 13 residues. The CDR3 loop is CASSILGRLGYTF. CDR3 nucleotide sequence: TGTGCCAGTAGTATATTAGGCAGGCTAGGCTACACCTTC.

The chain joins TRBV6-2 or TRBV6-3 to TRBJ2-1; 12 positions match TRBD2. Germline loops: CDR1 MNHEY, CDR2 SVGEGT. The CDR3 is 17 residues long. V shed 0 bases and J 4 bases; nucleotides not matched to a gene: 4. The CDR3 nucleotides read TGTGCCAGCAGTTACTCTGGACTAGCGGGGATATACAATGAGCAGTTCTTC. Amino acids: CASSYSGLAGIYNEQFF.